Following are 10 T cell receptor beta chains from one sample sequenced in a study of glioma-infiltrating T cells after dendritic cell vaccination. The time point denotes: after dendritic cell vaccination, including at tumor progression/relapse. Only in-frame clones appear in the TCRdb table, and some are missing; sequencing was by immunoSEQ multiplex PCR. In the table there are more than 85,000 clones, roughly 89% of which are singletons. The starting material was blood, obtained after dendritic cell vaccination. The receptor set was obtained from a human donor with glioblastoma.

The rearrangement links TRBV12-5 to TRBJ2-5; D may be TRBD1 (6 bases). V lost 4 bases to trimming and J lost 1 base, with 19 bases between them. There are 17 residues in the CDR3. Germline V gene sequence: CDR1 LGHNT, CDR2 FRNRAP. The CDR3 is CASGSLDRHDLQETQYF. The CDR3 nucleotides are TGTGCTAGTGGTTCGTTGGACAGACATGACCTCCAAGAGACCCAGTACTTC.

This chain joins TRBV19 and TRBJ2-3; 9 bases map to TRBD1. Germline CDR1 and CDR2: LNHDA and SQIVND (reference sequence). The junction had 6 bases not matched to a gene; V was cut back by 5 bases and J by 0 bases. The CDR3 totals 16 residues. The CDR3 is CASSSGQGTSTDTQYF. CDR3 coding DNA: TGTGCCAGTAGTTCGGGACAGGGAACTAGCACAGATACGCAGTATTTT. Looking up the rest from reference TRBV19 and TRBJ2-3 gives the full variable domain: DGGITQSPKYLFRKEGQNVTLSCEQNLNHDAMYWYRQDPGQGLRLIYYSQIVNDFQKGDIAEGYSVSREKKESFPLTVTSAQKNPTAFYLCASSSGQGTSTDTQYFGPGTRLTVL.

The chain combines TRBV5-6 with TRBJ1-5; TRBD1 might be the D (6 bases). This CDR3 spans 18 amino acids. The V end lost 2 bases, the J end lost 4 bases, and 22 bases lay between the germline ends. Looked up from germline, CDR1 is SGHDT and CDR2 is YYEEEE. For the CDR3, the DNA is TGTGCCAGCAGCTTAAGAAAAGGAGGCGGACAGCTTAATCAGCCCCAGCATTTT. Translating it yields CASSLRKGGGQLNQPQHF.

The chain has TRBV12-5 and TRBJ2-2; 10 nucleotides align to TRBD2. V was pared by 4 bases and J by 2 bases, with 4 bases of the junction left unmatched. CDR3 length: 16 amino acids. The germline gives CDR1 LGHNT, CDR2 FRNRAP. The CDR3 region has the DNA TGTGCTAGTGGTTCATTAGCGGGGGGTAACACCGGGGAGCTGTTTTTT. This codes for CASGSLAGGNTGELFF.

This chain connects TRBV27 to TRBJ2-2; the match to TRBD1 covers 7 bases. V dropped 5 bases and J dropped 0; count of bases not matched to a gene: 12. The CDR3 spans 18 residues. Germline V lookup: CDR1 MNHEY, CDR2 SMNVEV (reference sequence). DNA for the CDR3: TGTGCCAGCAGTCTGAGGGGACAGCCCATCACGAACACCGGGGAGCTGTTTTTT. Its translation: CASSLRGQPITNTGELFF.

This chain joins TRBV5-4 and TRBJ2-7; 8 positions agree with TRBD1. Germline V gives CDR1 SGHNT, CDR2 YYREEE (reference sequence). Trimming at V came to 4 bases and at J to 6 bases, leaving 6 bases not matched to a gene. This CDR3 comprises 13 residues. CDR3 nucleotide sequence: TGTGCCAGCAGCACGGACAGGGTGGGCGAGCAGTACTTC. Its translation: CASSTDRVGEQYF.

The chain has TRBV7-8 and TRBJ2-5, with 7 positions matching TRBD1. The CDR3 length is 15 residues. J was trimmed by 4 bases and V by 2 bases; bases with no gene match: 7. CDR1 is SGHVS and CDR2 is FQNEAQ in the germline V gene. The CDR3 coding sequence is TGTGCCAGCAGCTTATACATTGCAGGGGGAGAGACCCAGTACTTC. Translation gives CASSLYIAGGETQYF.

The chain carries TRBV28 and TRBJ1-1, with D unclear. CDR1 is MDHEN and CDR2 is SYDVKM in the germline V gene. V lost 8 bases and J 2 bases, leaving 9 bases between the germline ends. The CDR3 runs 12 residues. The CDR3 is CASVTVNTEAFF. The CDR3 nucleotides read TGTGCCAGCGTTACAGTAAACACTGAAGCTTTCTTT.

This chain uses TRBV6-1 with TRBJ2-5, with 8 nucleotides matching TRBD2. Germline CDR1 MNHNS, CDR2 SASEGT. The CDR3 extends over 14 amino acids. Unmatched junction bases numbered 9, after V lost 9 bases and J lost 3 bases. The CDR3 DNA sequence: TGTGCCAGACAAGCGGGAGTCGGGAAAGAGACCCAGTACTTC. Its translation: CARQAGVGKETQYF.

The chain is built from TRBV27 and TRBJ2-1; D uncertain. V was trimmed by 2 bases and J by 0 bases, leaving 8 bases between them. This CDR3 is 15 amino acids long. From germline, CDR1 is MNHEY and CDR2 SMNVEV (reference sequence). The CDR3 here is CASSLIQNSYNEQFF. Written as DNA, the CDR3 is TGTGCCAGCAGTTTAATACAAAACTCCTACAATGAGCAGTTCTTC.